These 30 T cell receptor beta chains came from one sample sequenced in a study of glioma-infiltrating T cells. The iRepertoire nested amplicon-rescue multiplex PCR amplified TCR alpha and beta CDR3s from RNA. TCRdb recomputed calls from the multiplex PCR reads with MiXCR, one row per CDR3 protein. The data show more than 90,000 distinct CDR3 sequences, 35% to 45% seen once. The sequencing input was glioma tissue, nonneoplastic brain tissue, or PBMCs (not recorded which). Receptors were obtained from a human donor with low-grade glioma or glioblastoma, undergoing nonglioma brain surgery, or in good health (not recorded which).

This clonotype was detected ten times or more. This rearrangement joins TRBV6-4 to TRBJ1-1, with D possibly TRBD1 on 5 matching bases. Germline V gene lookup returns CDR1 MRHNA and CDR2 SNTAGT. CDR3 length: 13 amino acids. The germline V and J ends were trimmed by 10 bases and 2 bases, with 14 bases remaining between them. The CDR3 DNA reads TGTGCCACCCGAATGGGACCTAACACTGAAGCTTTCTTT. This gives the protein CATRMGPNTEAFF.

This clonotype came up many times. The rearrangement links TRBV14 to TRBJ2-7; a possible D gene is TRBD2 (6 bases). CDR3 length equals 13 residues. CDR1 and CDR2 (germline): SGHDN, FVKESK. The germline V and J ends were trimmed by 3 bases and 0 bases, with 6 bases remaining between them. The CDR3 DNA sequence: TGTGCCAGCAGCCAGCGGGACTCCTACGAGCAGTACTTC. As protein: CASSQRDSYEQYF.

This clonotype was found many times. The chain combines TRBV5-6 with TRBJ1-6; D perhaps matches TRBD1 (6 bases). Trimming shortened V by 4 bases and J by 3 bases, and 17 bases separated the two germline ends. Germline CDR1 SGHDT, CDR2 YYEEEE. The CDR3 sequence is 17 residues long. CDR3 sequence reads: CASSAPRTAYYNSPLHF. DNA of the CDR3: TGTGCCAGCAGCGCACCAAGGACAGCCTACTATAATTCACCCCTCCACTTT.

The V call is TRBV29-1, the J call TRBJ2-3; D gene ambiguous. Germline CDR1 SQVTM, CDR2 ANQGSEA. The CDR3 runs to 12 residues. The germline V and J ends were trimmed by 5 bases and 6 bases, with 12 bases remaining between them. As DNA, the CDR3 is TGCAGCGTTACAGAAGGCCCCGATACGCAGTATTTT. Translation gives CSVTEGPDTQYF.

The table lists this clonotype with many counts. The genes are TRBV27 and TRBJ1-2, with 10 bases fitting TRBD1. The CDR3 loop spans 16 amino acids. Germline trimming cut 5 bases from V and 8 bases from J; bases unmatched to any gene: 14. Germline V lookup: CDR1 MNHEY, CDR2 SMNVEV (reference sequence). The CDR3 sequence: CASSRTTGTGDGGYTF. The CDR3 DNA follows: TGTGCCAGCAGTAGAACCACCGGGACAGGGGACGGGGGCTACACCTTC.

Comments on this clonotype: Germline and junction disagree at one end, which may indicate a read error. This chain links TRBV28 with TRBJ1-2; D uncertain. This CDR3 comprises 11 residues. The germline CDR1 and CDR2 sequences are MDHEN and SYDVKM. CDR3 DNA sequence: TGTGCCAGCAGTTTCCTGTATGGCCACACCTTC. It is translated as CASSFLYGHTF.

This chain connects TRBV6-2 or TRBV6-3 to TRBJ2-3, with 12 nucleotides matching TRBD2. The CDR3 is 18 amino acids. V was pared by 4 bases and J by 4 bases, with 12 bases of the junction left unmatched. The germline gives CDR1 MNHEY, CDR2 SVGEGT. CDR3 loop: CASSFASGGDWSADTQYF. CDR3 DNA sequence: TGTGCCAGCAGTTTCGCTAGCGGGGGGGATTGGAGCGCAGATACGCAGTATTTT.

This clonotype was detected many times. Germline is not matched at one junction end, which may reflect a read error. DNA of the CDR3: TGCAGCGTTGCTAGCGGGAGGGTAAATGGGCAGTTCTTC. It yields the protein CSVASGRVNGQFF. The genes are TRBV29-1 and TRBJ2-1, with 12 bases that match TRBD2. The CDR3 sequence is 13 residues long. Germline loops: CDR1 SQVTM, CDR2 ANQGSEA.

The V gene is TRBV5-6, the J gene TRBJ1-2; D is possibly TRBD1 (5 bases). CDR1 is SGHDT, CDR2 YYEEEE, per germline. V lost 4 bases to trimming and J lost 4 bases, with 14 bases between them. This CDR3 has 14 residues. The CDR3: CASSQRDWRYGYTF. The CDR3 DNA reads as TGTGCCAGCAGCCAGCGGGACTGGCGCTATGGCTACACCTTC.

This clonotype was recorded many times. The chain employs TRBV14 and TRBJ2-6; 9 positions match TRBD1. CDR3 size: 17 residues. From germline, CDR1 is SGHDN and CDR2 FVKESK. The ends lost 4 bases at V and 2 bases at J; junction bases unmatched: 6. The CDR3 region is CASSPRTGEPGANVLTF. The CDR3 nucleotides are TGTGCCAGCAGCCCAAGGACAGGGGAGCCTGGGGCCAACGTCCTGACTTTC.

This clonotype was seen at least ten times. The chain uses TRBV5-1 and TRBJ2-1, with TRBD2 matching over 7 bases. With V trimmed by 4 bases and J by 3 bases, 4 bases remained unmatched. The V gene's germline CDR1 is SGHRS and CDR2 YFSETQ. The CDR3 loop spans 14 amino acids. The CDR3 sequence is CASSLTGGYNEQFF. Here the CDR3 DNA reads TGCGCCAGCAGCCTAACGGGGGGCTACAATGAGCAGTTCTTC. The full variable domain, rest sourced from reference TRBV5-1 and TRBJ2-1, is KAGVTQTPRYLIKTRGQQVTLSCSPISGHRSVSWYQQTPGQGLQFLFEYFSETQRNKGNFPGRFSGRQFSNSRSEMNVSTLELGDSALYLCASSLTGGYNEQFFGPGTRLTVL.

This chain joins TRBV27 and TRBJ2-1; 7 bases agree with TRBD2. The CDR3 runs 17 residues. Germline CDR1 MNHEY, CDR2 SMNVEV (reference sequence). The V and J ends lost 5 bases and 5 bases, in that order; junction bases with no gene match: 15. The CDR3 sequence: CASSPWTSGRSHNEQFF. The CDR3, as DNA: TGTGCCAGCAGTCCTTGGACTAGTGGGAGGTCTCACAATGAGCAGTTCTTC.

In this sample, this clonotype turned up many times. The V gene is TRBV5-4, the J gene TRBJ2-7; 10 bases match TRBD1. The CDR3 totals 14 residues. The J segment lost 7 bases and the V segment lost 0 bases, leaving 4 bases of the junction unmatched. CDR1 is SGHNT and CDR2 is YYREEE in the germline V gene (reference sequence). Here the CDR3 reads CASSLVGTGDEQYF. CDR3 sequence (DNA): TGTGCCAGCAGCTTGGTCGGGACAGGGGATGAGCAGTACTTC.

With regard to this clonotype: A read error is likely, as this CDR3 ends without the conserved phenylalanine or tryptophan. This chain links TRBV28 with TRBJ1-2; D unclear. Trimming left V 4 bases short and J 0 bases short, with 18 bases between. Germline V gives CDR1 MDHEN, CDR2 SYDVKM. The CDR3 is 17 amino acids. The CDR3 bases are TGTGCCAGCAGTTACAGCGTAGCAGAGCCCTCTAACTATGGCTACACCTCC. It is translated as CASSYSVAEPSNYGYTS.

This clonotype was counted a few times. The rearrangement links TRBV29-1 to TRBJ2-5; the D is unclear. The CDR3 length is 12 residues. CDR1 and CDR2 (germline): SQVTM, ANQGSEA. With 6 bases removed from V and 6 bases from J, the gap between germline ends came to 14 bases. The CDR3 region is CSVAQGWQTQYF. CDR3 nucleotide sequence: TGCAGCGTCGCTCAAGGGTGGCAGACCCAGTACTTC.

The chain is built from TRBV3-1 and TRBJ2-1, with a weak D call TRBD2 (6 bases). Deletions cut 5 bases from V and 6 bases from J, with 17 bases between. Germline lookup yields CDR1 LGHDT and CDR2 YNNKEL (reference sequence). The CDR3 spans 15 residues. For the CDR3, the DNA is TGTGCCAGCAGCTCCGGGACTTGCGGGCCCAATGAGCAGTTCTTC. It encodes CASSSGTCGPNEQFF.

This clonotype was seen at least ten times. The chain uses TRBV4-3 and TRBJ2-2; D gene ambiguous. CDR3 length equals 14 residues. Germline V gene sequence: CDR1 LGHNA, CDR2 YSLEER. V gave up 0 bases and J gave up 2 bases, with 4 bases separating them. The DNA of the CDR3 is TGCGCCAGCAGCCAAGAGCGTAACACCGGGGAGCTGTTTTTT. Encoded protein: CASSQERNTGELFF.

On this clonotype: One junction end does not reproduce the germline sequence, and a read error may be involved. This chain connects TRBV28 to TRBJ2-1, with 8 positions matching TRBD2. This CDR3 comprises 16 residues. The germline gives CDR1 MDHEN, CDR2 SYDVKM. CDR3 residues: CASSPPQRGLNNEQLF. The CDR3 DNA reads TGTGCCAGCAGTCCCCCCCAGCGGGGGCTGAACAATGAGCAGCTATTC.

In its sample, this clonotype was seen many times. This CDR3 is CASSYVGGRGELFF. The CDR3 DNA follows: TGTGCCAGCAGTTACGTGGGAGGTCGTGGGGAGCTGTTTTTT. The V gene is TRBV6-2 or TRBV6-3, the J gene TRBJ2-2; D perhaps matches TRBD2 (6 bases). CDR3 size: 14 residues. The V and J ends lost 2 bases and 8 bases respectively, with 12 bases between them. Germline CDR1 is MNHEY and CDR2 is SVGEGT.

The table lists this clonotype with a few counts. The V call is TRBV29-1, the J call TRBJ2-2; 9 nucleotides match TRBD2. The CDR3 contains 17 residues. After removal of 0 bases from V and 6 bases from J, the junction contained 11 bases not matched to a gene. Germline lookup yields CDR1 SQVTM and CDR2 ANQGSEA. CDR3 in DNA: TGCAGCGTTGAAGATCGGAGGCTAGCGGGAATTCCCGGGGAGCTGTTTTTT. The encoded protein is CSVEDRRLAGIPGELFF.

This clonotype was recorded many times. The chain carries TRBV18 and TRBJ2-3; D is unresolved. CDR3 length: 14 residues. Germline V gives CDR1 KGHSH, CDR2 LQKENI. V lost 4 bases, J lost 4 bases, and 12 bases lay in between. The chain's CDR3 is CASSLNPPPDTQYF. The CDR3, as DNA: TGTGCCAGCTCACTAAACCCCCCTCCAGATACGCAGTATTTT.

The genes are TRBV6-2 or TRBV6-3 and TRBJ2-1; 14 bases fit TRBD2. The CDR3 contains 17 residues. J was trimmed by 6 bases and V by 5 bases; bases with no gene match: 9. Germline V gene sequence: CDR1 MNHEY, CDR2 SVGEGT. CDR3 region: CASSQGTSGSVGNEQFF. CDR3 coding DNA: TGTGCCAGCAGTCAAGGGACTAGCGGGAGTGTGGGCAATGAGCAGTTCTTC.

Ten or more counts support this clonotype. The chain employs TRBV7-6 and TRBJ1-6; D call uncertain. The CDR3 runs to 13 residues. The V end lost 5 bases, the J end lost 7 bases, and 9 bases lay between the germline ends. From germline, CDR1 is SGHVS and CDR2 FNYEAQ. DNA for the CDR3: TGTGCCAGCAGCCCGGTCGGGAATTCACCCCTCCACTTT. Residues: CASSPVGNSPLHF.

This sequence joins TRBV7-2 and TRBJ2-3; TRBD2 is a possible D gene (5 bases). The germline gives CDR1 SGHTA, CDR2 FQGNSA. This CDR3 is built from 15 residues. V lost 6 bases to trimming and J lost 4 bases, with 17 bases between them. The CDR3 sequence is CASSFEASSPDTQYF. CDR3 sequence (DNA): TGTGCCAGCAGTTTTGAAGCTAGCAGCCCAGATACGCAGTATTTT. Full variable domain (rest looked up from reference TRBV7-2 and TRBJ2-3): GAGVSQSPSNKVTEKGKDVELRCDPISGHTALYWYRQSLGQGLEFLIYFQGNSAPDKSGLPSDRFSAERTGGSVSTLTIQRTQQEDSAVYLCASSFEASSPDTQYFGPGTRLTVL.

This clonotype was counted many times. The rearrangement links TRBV18 to TRBJ2-5; 7 positions agree with TRBD2. V lost 2 bases, J lost 10 bases, and 7 bases stayed unmatched. The CDR3 consists of 13 residues. Germline V CDR1 and CDR2: KGHSH, LQKENI. This CDR3 is CASSPDIREVQYF. In DNA form, the CDR3 reads TGTGCCAGCTCACCAGACATACGGGAGGTCCAGTACTTC.

This clonotype was detected many times. V is TRBV19 and J is TRBJ1-3; D is perhaps TRBD1 (5 bases). The germline V gene has CDR1 LNHDA and CDR2 SQIVND (reference sequence). The CDR3 contains 15 residues. The V and J ends lost 6 bases and 1 base respectively, with 13 bases between them. CDR3: CASSADSWSGNTIYF. The CDR3, as DNA: TGTGCCAGTAGCGCAGACAGTTGGTCTGGAAACACCATATATTTT. Complete variable domain (other parts from reference TRBV19 and TRBJ1-3): DGGITQSPKYLFRKEGQNVTLSCEQNLNHDAMYWYRQDPGQGLRLIYYSQIVNDFQKGDIAEGYSVSREKKESFPLTVTSAQKNPTAFYLCASSADSWSGNTIYFGEGSWLTVV.

Worth noting for this clonotype: The germline gene is not matched at one end of the junction; a read error may be the cause. The chain uses TRBV15 and TRBJ1-4, with D hard to call. CDR3 size: 15 residues. From germline, CDR1 is LNHNV and CDR2 YYDKDF (reference sequence). This CDR3 reads CAASRECATNEKLFF. Written as DNA, the CDR3 is TGTGCCGCCAGCAGAGAGTGTGCAACTAATGAAAAACTGTTTTTT.

This clonotype has a count of ten or more. J is TRBJ2-5 and V is TRBV20-1; D gene ambiguous. Germline lookup yields CDR1 DFQATT and CDR2 SNEGSKA (reference sequence). The CDR3 is made up of 13 amino acids. The ends were cut back, 1 base at V and 5 bases at J, with 11 bases in the middle. The CDR3 bases are TGCAGTGCTAGAGTGGACCACGCTGAGACCCAGTACTTC. Translated: CSARVDHAETQYF.

This clonotype was seen a single time. Germline is not matched at one junction end, which may reflect a read error. The rearrangement joins TRBV19 to TRBJ2-3; tentative D call: TRBD2 (5 bases). The CDR3 has 13 residues. CDR1 LNHDA and CDR2 SQIVND come from the germline V gene (reference sequence). The CDR3: CASGGSSKDTQYF. In nucleotides, the CDR3 is TGTGCCAGTGGCGGGTCAAGCAAAGATACGCAGTATTTT. Full variable domain (rest looked up from reference TRBV19 and TRBJ2-3): DGGITQSPKYLFRKEGQNVTLSCEQNLNHDAMYWYRQDPGQGLRLIYYSQIVNDFQKGDIAEGYSVSREKKESFPLTVTSAQKNPTAFYLCASGGSSKDTQYFGPGTRLTVL.

The V call is TRBV20-1, the J call TRBJ1-3; D is perhaps TRBD1 (5 bases). The CDR3 is made up of 15 amino acids. Germline V CDR1 and CDR2: DFQATT, SNEGSKA (reference sequence). The CDR3 DNA sequence: TGCAGCGAACGAGACAGACGTTCCTCTGGAAACACCATATATTTT. Protein product: CSERDRRSSGNTIYF.